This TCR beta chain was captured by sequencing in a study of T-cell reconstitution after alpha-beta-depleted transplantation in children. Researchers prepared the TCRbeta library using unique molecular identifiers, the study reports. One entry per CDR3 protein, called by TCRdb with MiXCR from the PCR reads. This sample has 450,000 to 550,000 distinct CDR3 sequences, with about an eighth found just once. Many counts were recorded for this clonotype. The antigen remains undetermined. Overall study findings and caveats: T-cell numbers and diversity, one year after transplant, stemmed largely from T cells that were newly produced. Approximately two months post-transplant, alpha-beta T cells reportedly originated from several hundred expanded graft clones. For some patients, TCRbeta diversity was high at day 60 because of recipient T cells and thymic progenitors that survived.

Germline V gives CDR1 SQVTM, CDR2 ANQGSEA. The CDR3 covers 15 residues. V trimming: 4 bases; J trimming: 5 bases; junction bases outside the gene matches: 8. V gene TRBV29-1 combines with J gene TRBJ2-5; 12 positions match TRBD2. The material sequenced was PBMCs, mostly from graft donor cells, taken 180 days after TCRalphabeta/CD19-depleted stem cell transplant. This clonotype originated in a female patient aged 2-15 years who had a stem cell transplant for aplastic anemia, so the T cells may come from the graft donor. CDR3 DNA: TGCAGCGTTGTCGGACTAGCGGGATTAGGGGAGACCCAGTACTTC. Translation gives CSVVGLAGLGETQYF.